This is a list of T cell receptor beta chains from one sample in a study of regulatory T cells in long-lasting Graves disease. TCRdb independently ran MiXCR on the multiplex PCR reads; one entry per CDR3 protein. The data show about 420,000 distinct CDR3 sequences, roughly a quarter seen once. The sequencing used peripheral blood mononuclear cells (PBMCs), collected when the disease was refractory, from a patient treated with antithyroid drugs. The receptors come from a female donor with Graves disease. The CDR3 runs from the conserved cysteine through the conserved F or W. A D gene is named only where the DNA matches it firmly. Part of the rows lack a size; the others show once, few, many or a class for expanded clones.

j_call d_call clone_size v_call cdr3_nt cdr3_aa
TRBJ1-5 . many TRBV2 TGTGCCAGCAGTGTTGAGGGGCCCAGCAATCAGCCCCAGCATTTT CASSVEGPSNQPQHF
TRBJ2-7 TRBD1 many TRBV7-9 TGTGCCAGCAGCTCGAAGACGGGACAGGGGACCTACGAGCAGTACTTC CASSSKTGQGTYEQYF
TRBJ2-5 . . TRBV6-1 TGTGCCAGCAGCTTAGGCGTGCGGGGCCAAGAGACCCAGTACTTC CASSLGVRGQETQYF
TRBJ2-3 . . TRBV11-1 TGTGCCAGCAGCTTCGGTCGATTGGATACGCAGTATTTT CASSFGRLDTQYF
TRBJ2-7 TRBD1 . TRBV30 TGTGCCTGGGGGTTTAGGGACAGGGGTTACGAGCAGTACTTC CAWGFRDRGYEQYF
TRBJ1-2 . many TRBV24-1 TGTGCCACCAGTAGGGTGTCTAACCTTTATGGCTACACCTTC CATSRVSNLYGYTF
TRBJ2-7 TRBD2 . TRBV5-1 TGCGCCAGCAGCCTATACAACTCCGGGACTAGCGGGAGTAACGAGCAGTACTTC CASSLYNSGTSGSNEQYF
TRBJ2-5 TRBD2 . TRBV14 TGTGCCAGCAGCCAAGATAGGCTAGCGGGAAGCCAGTACTTC CASSQDRLAGSQYF
TRBJ2-7 . many TRBV7-2 TGTGCCAGCAGCCCCGGGGGTTTCAACTCCTACGAGCAGTACTTC CASSPGGFNSYEQYF
TRBJ1-4 . many TRBV28 TGTGCCGCGGCCACAGCAACTAATGAAAAACTGTTTTTT CAAATATNEKLFF
TRBJ1-1 TRBD1 few TRBV5-1 TGCGCCAGCAGCTCCGGAGGACAGGGTCGGACTGAAGCTTTCTTT CASSSGGQGRTEAFF
TRBJ2-7 TRBD1 many TRBV2 TGTGCCAGCAGGAACCCCGGAACAGGGGGCCACGAGCAGTACTTC CASRNPGTGGHEQYF
TRBJ2-7 . many TRBV20-1 TGCAGTGCTAGCGGGCTAGTGGTGGGGGAGCAGTACTTC CSASGLVVGEQYF
TRBJ1-6 TRBD1 few TRBV5-1 TGCGCCAGCAGCTTGGAAGGACAGGGTTTGGATTCACCCCTCCACTTT CASSLEGQGLDSPLHF
TRBJ1-2 . many TRBV6-2/TRBV6-3 TGTGCCAGCAGTTTGTTAGGAGGTGCGAACTATGGCTACACCTTC CASSLLGGANYGYTF
TRBJ2-2 . . TRBV29-1 TGCAGCGTTTCCAGGACTGTAGAGGCCGGGGAGCTGTTTTTT CSVSRTVEAGELFF
TRBJ1-2 TRBD1 few TRBV9 TGTGCCAGCGCGGGGGCAGGGGGAGGATATGGCTACACCTTC CASAGAGGGYGYTF
TRBJ1-2 . many TRBV2 TGTGCCAGCAGTGATTCCAACACCGTCGATGGCTACACCTTC CASSDSNTVDGYTF
TRBJ1-2 . many TRBV7-2 TGTGCCAGCAGCTCATGGGATAATACTTATGGCTACACCTTC CASSSWDNTYGYTF
TRBJ2-7 . few TRBV13 TGTGCCAGCAGCTTACGGACGGGCTCGGGGCAGCCGAGCTCCTACGAGCAGTACTTC CASSLRTGSGQPSSYEQYF
TRBJ1-5 TRBD1 . TRBV30 TGTGCCTGGAGTACCGGGACAGTGCGTGGTCAGCCCCAGCATTTT CAWSTGTVRGQPQHF
TRBJ2-3 . . TRBV28 TGTGCCAGCTTACCCCGCATTATCACAGATACGCAGTATTTT CASLPRIITDTQYF
TRBJ2-5 TRBD2 . TRBV6-2/TRBV6-3 TGTGCCAGCGGCCAAGGACGACTAGCGGGAGGGCCGGAGACCCAGTACTTC CASGQGRLAGGPETQYF
TRBJ1-2 . . TRBV20-1 TGCAGTGCTTCAGTCCGGGACGGCTATGGCTACACCTTC CSASVRDGYGYTF
TRBJ2-1 . . TRBV7-9 TGTGCCAGCAGCATGACCGAGTACAATGAGCAGTTCTTC CASSMTEYNEQFF
TRBJ1-5 . . TRBV6-1 TGTGCCAGCAGTGGATGGACAGTGGCAGGCAATCAGCCCCAGCATTTT CASSGWTVAGNQPQHF
TRBJ2-7 . many TRBV5-1 TGCGCCAGCAGCTTGGTCGGAGCGGGCTACGAGCAGTACTTC CASSLVGAGYEQYF
TRBJ2-5 TRBD2 few TRBV7-2 TGTGCCAGCAGCCACGGGGGGAGGTCTGAGACCCAGTACTTC CASSHGGRSETQYF
TRBJ2-5 . many TRBV2 TGTGCCAGCAGTGAAGGTTACGGGACACAAGAGACCCAGTACTTC CASSEGYGTQETQYF
TRBJ2-5 . many TRBV6-1 TGTGCCAGCAGGTTCGGCGTAGAGACCCAGTACTTC CASRFGVETQYF
TRBJ2-7 . many TRBV15 TGTGCCACCTCCGACAGGATTTCCTACGAGCAGTACTTC CATSDRISYEQYF
TRBJ2-5 . few TRBV7-9 TGTGCCAGCAGCCCCAGTTGGGGGGAGAGAGAGACCCAGTACTTC CASSPSWGERETQYF
TRBJ2-2 . . TRBV2 TGTGCCAGCAGTGAAGTGGAGGGAAACACCGGGGAGCTGTTTTTT CASSEVEGNTGELFF
TRBJ1-1 . . TRBV9 TGTGCCAGTAGCGAAAGGACCGGGACAGAAGCTTTCTTT CASSERTGTEAFF
TRBJ2-5 TRBD2 . TRBV5-1 TGCGCCAGCACGCGACGGGGGGGATGGGGAGAGACCCAGTACTTC CASTRRGGWGETQYF
TRBJ1-5 . many TRBV6-5 TGTGCCAGCAGTTACTCGGGTGTACAGGCGAATCAGCCCCAGCATTTT CASSYSGVQANQPQHF
TRBJ2-7 . . TRBV7-9 TGTGCCAGCAGTCACGCGAGAGGGCTTTACGAGCAGTACTTC CASSHARGLYEQYF